This TCR beta chain was sequenced during a study of beta chain features in type 1 diabetes. Study-level information: On cell yields, gender and age, patients and healthy donors were similar. Across every sample, roughly 100 million sorted cells were examined in total. Study conclusions and caveats: The study left unresolved whether HLA type influences TCRB rearrangement.

Of note for this clone: Its antigen is currently unknown.

As every portion of the isolated RNA was reverse transcribed, the sequencing read expressed TCRB transcripts. The method was immunoSEQ multiplex PCR; TCRdb's version includes in-frame clones alone and lacks a portion of them. The sample contains 150,000 to 180,000 clones, around 8% of which appear only once. By way of CD45RO/CCR7/CD25/CD127/CD95/CD27, the CD4+ regulatory, stem cell-like memory, central memory and naive cells were sorted. The material sequenced was central memory CD4+ T cells from blood. This clonotype was obtained from a man between 18 and 29 years old in good health.

CDR3 residues: CASSLQGVGYGYTF. The CDR3 DNA reads as TGTGCCAGCAGTCTACAGGGGGTTGGATATGGCTACACCTTC. The chain joins TRBV28 to TRBJ1-2; TRBD1 matches at 8 bases. Germline-derived CDR1 and CDR2 are MDHEN and SYDVKM. V trimming: 5 bases; J trimming: 5 bases; junction bases outside the gene matches: 7. The CDR3 consists of 14 residues.